This record concerns one T cell receptor (beta chain) sequence. Its antigen is unknown. This sample stems from a study of vaccination effects on CD4 cells after COVID-19. Overall study results and limits: Clones arising from infection and from vaccination showed marked clonal contraction late after vaccination.

CD4+ T cells were isolated after around 10 days of culture. Days 3 and 7 were when half the medium was replaced with IL-2 medium. Data came from immunoSEQ multiplex PCR; TCRdb stores just in-frame clones and leaves some out. The sample shows more than 30,000 clones, roughly 87% of them seen only once. The sample consisted of CD4+ T cells from PBMCs cultured without peptide, taken before COVID-19 vaccination. This TCR was recovered from a human donor who received a COVID-19 vaccine.

The DNA of the CDR3 is TGTGCCAGCAGCGTAGCGGGGGCGCACGCGGGTCCGGGTGCGCAGTATTTT. This translates into CASSVAGAHAGPGAQYF. The chain links TRBV9 to TRBJ2-3, with D perhaps matching TRBD1 or TRBD2 (6 bases each). The CDR3 runs to 17 residues. The ends were cut back, 0 bases at V and 10 bases at J, with 24 bases in the middle. The germline gives CDR1 SGDLS, CDR2 YYNGEE.